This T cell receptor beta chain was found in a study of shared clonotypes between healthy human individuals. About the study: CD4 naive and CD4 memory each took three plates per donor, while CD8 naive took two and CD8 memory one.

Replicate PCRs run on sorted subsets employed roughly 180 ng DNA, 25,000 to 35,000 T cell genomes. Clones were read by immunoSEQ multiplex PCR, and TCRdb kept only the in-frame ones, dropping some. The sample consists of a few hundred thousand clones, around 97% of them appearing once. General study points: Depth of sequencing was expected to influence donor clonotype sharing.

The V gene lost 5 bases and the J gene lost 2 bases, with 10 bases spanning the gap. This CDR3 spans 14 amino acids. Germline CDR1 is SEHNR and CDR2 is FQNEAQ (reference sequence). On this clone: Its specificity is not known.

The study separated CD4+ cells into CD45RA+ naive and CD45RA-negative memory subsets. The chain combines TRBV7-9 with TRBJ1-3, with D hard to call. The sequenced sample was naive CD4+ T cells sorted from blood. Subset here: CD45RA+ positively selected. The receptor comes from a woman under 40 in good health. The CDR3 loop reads CASSLISTGNTIYF. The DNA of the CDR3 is TGTGCCAGCAGCCTAATATCTACTGGAAACACCATATATTTT.